The 3 T cell receptor beta chains in this list originate from one sample, sequenced in a study of CD8+CD57+ T cells in acquired aplastic anemia. The TCR beta profiling, which covered VDJ combination and CDR3 sequence, was carried out using genomic DNA as the template. From the reads, TCRdb called clonotypes with MiXCR, one entry per CDR3 protein. The sample carries around 170,000 distinct CDR3 sequences, around 60% recorded once. The specimen was sorted CD4+, CD8+, or CD8+CD57+ T cells (not recorded which) from PBMCs. The receptors were gathered from a human donor in good health.

The table lists this clonotype with many counts. The chain combines TRBV2 with TRBJ1-2, with 10 nucleotides matching TRBD1. Germline trimming cut 7 bases from V and 4 bases from J; bases unmatched to any gene: 6. In germline, CDR1 is SNHLY, CDR2 FYNNEI. The CDR3 runs to 14 residues. CDR3 in amino acids: CASNTGTGAYGYTF. The DNA for the CDR3 is TGTGCCAGCAACACCGGGACAGGGGCCTATGGCTACACCTTC.

This clonotype was recorded at least ten times. This chain connects TRBV7-9 to TRBJ2-1; D not resolved. The CDR3 is 15 amino acids. In germline, CDR1 is SEHNR, CDR2 FQNEAQ (reference sequence). Between the trimmed V and J ends, which lost 1 base and 2 bases, there was a span of 9 bases. Here the CDR3 reads CASSLGARPYNEQFF. Written as DNA, the CDR3 is TGTGCCAGCAGCTTAGGTGCACGACCCTACAATGAGCAGTTCTTC.

This clonotype was picked up many times. The CDR3 reads CASSLDRGFSYEQYF. The CDR3 nucleotides are TGTGCCAGCAGTTTAGACAGGGGTTTTTCCTACGAGCAGTACTTC. V gene TRBV28 combines with J gene TRBJ2-7, with TRBD1 identical over 8 bases. V gave up 2 bases and J gave up 1 base; unmatched junction bases: 4. From germline, CDR1 is MDHEN and CDR2 SYDVKM. This CDR3 is built from 15 residues. The entire variable domain, with the rest obtained from reference TRBV28 and TRBJ2-7, is as follows: DVKVTQSSRYLVKRTGEKVFLECVQDMDHENMFWYRQDPGLGLRLIYFSYDVKMKEKGDIPEGYSVSREKKERFSLILESASTNQTSMYLCASSLDRGFSYEQYFGPGTRLTVT.